A selection of T cell receptor beta chains follows, all from one sample in a study of immune evolution from preneoplasia to lung adenocarcinoma. Produced via immunoSEQ multiplex PCR; TCRdb's table is partial and in-frame only. The repertoire holds several thousand clones, with 70% to 90% as singletons. Material for sequencing was FFPE minimally invasive lung adenocarcinoma tissue. These receptors were collected from an older person with lung adenocarcinoma. Each CDR3 is given with its conserved first and last residue. D genes are given only for firm matches. Clone size is not always given. Where it is, it says once, few, many or a class for expanded clones.

j_gene	abundance	v_gene	d_gene	CDR3aa	CDR3nt
TRBJ2-1	-	TRBV5-1	TRBD1	CASSLEGAPYNEQFF	TGCGCCAGCAGCTTGGAGGGGGCCCCCTACAATGAGCAGTTCTTC
TRBJ1-1	once	TRBV7-9	-	CASSYSRVNTEAFF	TGTGCCAGCAGCTACTCCAGGGTGAACACTGAAGCTTTCTTT
TRBJ1-2	-	TRBV28	-	CASTSGQGYTF	TGTGCCAGCACTTCTGGGCAAGGCTACACCTTC
TRBJ1-2	-	TRBV18	-	CASSPRVGDGYTF	TGTGCCAGCTCACCACGGGTAGGGGATGGCTACACCTTC
TRBJ1-2	-	TRBV7-9	TRBD1	CASSLTVQGAVGYTF	TGTGCCAGCAGCTTAACCGTACAGGGGGCGGTTGGCTACACCTTC
TRBJ2-5	-	TRBV11-2	-	CASRPPGETQYF	TGTGCCAGCAGACCCCCCGGGGAGACCCAGTACTTC
TRBJ1-2	-	TRBV11-2	TRBD1	CASSMDRADGYTF	TGTGCCAGCAGCATGGACAGGGCGGATGGCTACACCTTC
TRBJ1-3	-	TRBV30	-	CAWRTGRSGNTIYF	TGTGCCTGGAGGACGGGTCGCTCTGGAAACACCATATATTTT
TRBJ1-6	-	TRBV6-6	-	CASSRTGQSYNSPLHF	TGTGCCAGCAGTCGAACCGGACAGAGTTATAATTCACCCCTCCACTTT
TRBJ1-1	-	TRBV7-6	TRBD1	CASSRDRGHRGTEAFF	TGTGCCAGCAGCCGGGACAGGGGGCATAGGGGCACTGAAGCTTTCTTT
TRBJ1-2	few	TRBV6-5	TRBD1	CASSSPGGRYGYTF	TGTGCCAGCAGCTCCCCAGGGGGCCGGTATGGCTACACCTTC
TRBJ2-5	-	TRBV7-3	-	CASSSGAGAQETQYF	TGTGCCAGCAGTTCTGGGGCAGGGGCCCAAGAGACCCAGTACTTC
TRBJ1-4	-	TRBV28	-	CASSLRGGPNEKLFF	TGTGCCAGCAGTTTACGAGGGGGACCTAATGAAAAACTGTTTTTT
TRBJ2-5	-	TRBV5-1	TRBD1	CASSLWTGGRETQYF	TGCGCCAGCAGCTTGTGGACAGGGGGGAGAGAGACCCAGTACTTC